This T cell receptor beta chain comes out of a study of blood T cell repertoires in COVID-19. Participants reported their clinical history, and cohort assignment relied on those reports. Cohort 3 donors were reported recovered after two negative PCRs, clearance, or symptom resolution. Looked up from germline, CDR1 is SGHRS and CDR2 is YFSETQ. The CDR3 runs 14 residues. Trimming stripped 0 bases from V and 4 bases from J, with 8 bases between. Repertoires were generated with immunoSEQ multiplex PCR, while TCRdb's copy carries only in-frame clones and drops some. The profile covers some 370,000 clones, with 83% appearing a single time and around 5% taken by the ten largest. This clone was counted between two and nine times.

V is TRBV5-1 and J is TRBJ2-1; D is uncertain. The sequenced sample was PBMCs or T cells enriched from blood (not recorded which). The receptor was derived from a woman between 45 and 60 years old who had recovered from COVID-19. CDR3 nucleotides: TGCGCCAGCAGCTTGGGCGATCCATACAATGAGCAGTTCTTC. Translated, it gives CASSLGDPYNEQFF. The full variable domain, rest sourced from reference TRBV5-1 and TRBJ2-1, is KAGVTQTPRYLIKTRGQQVTLSCSPISGHRSVSWYQQTPGQGLQFLFEYFSETQRNKGNFPGRFSGRQFSNSRSEMNVSTLELGDSALYLCASSLGDPYNEQFFGPGTRLTVL.